A single sample gave rise to the 5 T cell receptor beta chains below, sequenced in a study of Ad26.COV2.S vaccination and SARS-CoV-2 variants. Treatment meaning: 19 received Ad26.COV2.S at low or high dose, single or two shots; 5 received placebo; per-sample allocation not given. Specimen acquisition occurred on day 63 following the initial vaccine or placebo injection. Using immunoSEQ multiplex PCR, the repertoire was profiled, and TCRdb retains in-frame clones only, with some absent. The sample holds hundreds of thousands of clones, roughly 90% seen once. Sequencing used peripheral blood, obtained in a trial of Ad26.COV2.S vaccine versus placebo. All receptors derive from a person between 18 and 65 years old who received the Ad26.COV2.S COVID-19 vaccine or a placebo.

This clone was observed a few times. The chain joins TRBV2 to TRBJ2-7, with 9 bases identical to TRBD1. This CDR3 is built from 14 residues. CDR1 and CDR2 from the germline V gene are SNHLY and FYNNEI. V shed 6 bases and J 2 bases; nucleotides not matched to a gene: 5. The CDR3: CASSYGTGTYEQYF. The CDR3 DNA is TGTGCCAGCAGCTACGGGACAGGGACCTACGAGCAGTACTTC. Based on the CDR3 plus reference TRBV2 and TRBJ2-7, the full variable domain is EPEVTQTPSHQVTQMGQEVILRCVPISNHLYFYWYRQILGQKVEFLVSFYNNEISEKSEIFDDQFSVERPDGSNFTLKIRSTKLEDSAMYFCASSYGTGTYEQYFGPGTRLTVT.

The chain combines TRBV24-1 with TRBJ2-2, with 15 positions matching TRBD2. CDR3 size: 15 residues. Germline CDR1 reads KGHDR; CDR2 reads SFDVKD. V was pared by 7 bases and J by 6 bases, with 2 bases of the junction left unmatched. The CDR3 sequence is CATRGLAGGPGELFF. The DNA for the CDR3 is TGTGCCACCAGAGGACTAGCGGGGGGGCCCGGGGAGCTGTTTTTT.

J is TRBJ2-7 and V is TRBV29-1, with 9 bases identical to TRBD1. The germline V gene encodes CDR1 SQVTM and CDR2 ANQGSEA. Trimming cost V 6 bases and J 2 bases; bases outside gene matches: 5. CDR3 size: 13 residues. DNA of the CDR3: TGCAGCGTACAAAACAGGGGGCCCTACGAGCAGTACTTC. It is translated as CSVQNRGPYEQYF.

The gene calls are TRBV7-9 and TRBJ2-1, with 10 bases aligning to TRBD2. The CDR3 is made up of 15 amino acids. V shed 4 bases, J shed 10 bases, and the junction held 10 bases outside the gene matches. Looked up from germline, CDR1 is SEHNR and CDR2 is FQNEAQ (reference sequence). The CDR3 is CASSWTSGAEVEQFF. CDR3 nucleotides: TGTGCCAGCAGCTGGACTAGCGGAGCCGAGGTGGAGCAGTTCTTC.

This clone was detected only once. The rearrangement links TRBV4-3 to TRBJ2-1; TRBD1 aligns across 7 bases. The CDR3 is 16 amino acids. The V gene end was trimmed by 0 bases and the J gene end by 3 bases; junction bases not matched to a gene: 5. Per the germline V gene, CDR1 is LGHNA and CDR2 is YSLEER. CDR3: CASSQESRDSYNEQFF. The DNA of the CDR3 is TGCGCCAGCAGCCAAGAGAGTAGGGACAGCTACAATGAGCAGTTCTTC.